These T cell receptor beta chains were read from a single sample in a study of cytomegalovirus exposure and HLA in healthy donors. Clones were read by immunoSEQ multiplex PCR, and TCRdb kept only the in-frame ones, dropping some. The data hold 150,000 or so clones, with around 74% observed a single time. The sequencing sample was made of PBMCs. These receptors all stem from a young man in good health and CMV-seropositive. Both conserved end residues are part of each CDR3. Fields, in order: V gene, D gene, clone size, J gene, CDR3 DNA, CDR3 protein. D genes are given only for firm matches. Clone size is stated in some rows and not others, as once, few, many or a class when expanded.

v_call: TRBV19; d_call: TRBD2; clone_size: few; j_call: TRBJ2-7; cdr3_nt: TGTGCCAGTAGCCAAACTCCTAGCGGGGGGCCCTACGAGCAGTACTTC; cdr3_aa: CASSQTPSGGPYEQYF
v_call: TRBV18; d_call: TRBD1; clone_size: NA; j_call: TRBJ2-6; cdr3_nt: TGTGCCAGCTCACGGATCTACGGACAGGGGGACCCCAATGGGGCCAACGTCCTGACTTTC; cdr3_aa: CASSRIYGQGDPNGANVLTF
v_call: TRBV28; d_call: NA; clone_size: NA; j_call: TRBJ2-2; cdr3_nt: TGTGCCAGCAGTTCTAGCGAAACGAACACCGGGGAGCTGTTTTTT; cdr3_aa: CASSSSETNTGELFF
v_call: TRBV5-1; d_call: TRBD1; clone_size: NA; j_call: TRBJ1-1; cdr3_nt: TGCGCCAGCAGCTACCCCACAGGGGTGAACACTGAAGCTTTCTTT; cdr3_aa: CASSYPTGVNTEAFF
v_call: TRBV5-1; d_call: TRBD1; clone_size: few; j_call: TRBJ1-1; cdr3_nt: TGCGCCAGCTCCTTCCTGCAGGGGGCCACTGAAGCTTTCTTT; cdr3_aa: CASSFLQGATEAFF
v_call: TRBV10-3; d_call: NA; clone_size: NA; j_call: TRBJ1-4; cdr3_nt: TGTGCCATCAGTGACCGATGGGGGGAGGTGGAAAAACTGTTTTTT; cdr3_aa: CAISDRWGEVEKLFF
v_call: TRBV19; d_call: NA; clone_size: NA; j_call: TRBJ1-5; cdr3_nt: TGTGCCAGTAGTATTGGGGCCAGCAATCAGCCCCAGCATTTT; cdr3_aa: CASSIGASNQPQHF
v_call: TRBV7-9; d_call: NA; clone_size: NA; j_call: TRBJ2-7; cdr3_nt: TGTGCCAGCAGCTTCGGGAACAGGGTTTACGAGCAGTACTTC; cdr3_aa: CASSFGNRVYEQYF
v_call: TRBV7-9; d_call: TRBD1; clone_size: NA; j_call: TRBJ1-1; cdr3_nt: TGTGCCAGCAGCTCCCCCGGGACAGAGAAGACTGAAGCTTTCTTT; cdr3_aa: CASSSPGTEKTEAFF
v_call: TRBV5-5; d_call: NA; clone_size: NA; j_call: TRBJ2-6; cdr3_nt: TGTGCCAGCAGCAGCGGGCCTACCTCTGGGGCCAACGTCCTGACTTTC; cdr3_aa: CASSSGPTSGANVLTF
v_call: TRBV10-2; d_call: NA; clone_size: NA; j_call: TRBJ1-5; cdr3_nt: TGCGCCAGCCACCCTAGGGGAAGGGGGACAAATAGCAATCAGCCCCAGCATTTT; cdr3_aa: CASHPRGRGTNSNQPQHF
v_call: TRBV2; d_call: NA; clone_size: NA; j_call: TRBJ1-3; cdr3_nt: TGTGCCAGCAGTGTGCAGGGTGCTGGAAACACCATATATTTT; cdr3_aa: CASSVQGAGNTIYF
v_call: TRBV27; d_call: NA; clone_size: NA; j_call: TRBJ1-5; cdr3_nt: TGTGCCAGCAGCCCCCAGGGTTCGTTCCAGCCCCAGCATTTT; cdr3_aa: CASSPQGSFQPQHF
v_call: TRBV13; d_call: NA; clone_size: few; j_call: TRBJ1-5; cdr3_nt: TGTGCCAGCAGCTTAAGCAGCAATCAGCCCCAGCATTTT; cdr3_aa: CASSLSSNQPQHF
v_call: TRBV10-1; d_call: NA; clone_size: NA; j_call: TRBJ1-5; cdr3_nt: TGCGCCAGCAGTGAGGGGGCAGAAGGCAATCAGCCCCAGCATTTT; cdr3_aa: CASSEGAEGNQPQHF
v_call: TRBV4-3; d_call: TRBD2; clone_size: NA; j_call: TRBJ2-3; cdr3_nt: TGCGCCAGCAGCCAAGGAGGGCTAGCGGGAGGGCCGGGCACAGATACGCAGTATTTT; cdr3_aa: CASSQGGLAGGPGTDTQYF
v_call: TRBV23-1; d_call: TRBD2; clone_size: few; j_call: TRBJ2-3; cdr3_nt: TGCGCCAGCAGTCTGACTAGCGGGAAAAGACTCTTAAACACAGATACGCAGTATTTT; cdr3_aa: CASSLTSGKRLLNTDTQYF
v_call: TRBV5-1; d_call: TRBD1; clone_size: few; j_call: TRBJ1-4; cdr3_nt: TGCGCCAGCAGCCGACTGACAGGGGCGGGAGAAAAACTGTTTTTT; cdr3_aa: CASSRLTGAGEKLFF
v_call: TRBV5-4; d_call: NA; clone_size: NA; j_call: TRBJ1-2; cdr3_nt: TGTGCCAGCAGCTTGGTGACACGCTTGAGCTATGGCTACACCTTC; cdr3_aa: CASSLVTRLSYGYTF
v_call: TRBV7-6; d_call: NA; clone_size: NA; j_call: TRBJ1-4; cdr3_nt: TGTGCCAGCAGCTTAGGGGCAGGGCCGAATGAAAAACTGTTTTTT; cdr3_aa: CASSLGAGPNEKLFF
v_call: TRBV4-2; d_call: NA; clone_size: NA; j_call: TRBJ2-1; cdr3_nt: TGTGCCAGCAGCCAAGTTTTCTGGAGCGGAGGGGAGCAGTTCTTC; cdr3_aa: CASSQVFWSGGEQFF
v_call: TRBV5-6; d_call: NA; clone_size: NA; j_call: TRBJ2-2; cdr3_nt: TGTGCCAGCAGCTTGGAGCCCCCCGGGGAGCTGTTTTTT; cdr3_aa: CASSLEPPGELFF
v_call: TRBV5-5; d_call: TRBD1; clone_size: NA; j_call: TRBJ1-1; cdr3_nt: TGTGCCAGCAGCTTGGAGGGGACAGGCACTGAAGCTTTCTTT; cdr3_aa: CASSLEGTGTEAFF
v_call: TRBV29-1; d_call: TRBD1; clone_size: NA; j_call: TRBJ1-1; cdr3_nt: TGCAGCGGCCGGGACAGGGTTGTCACTGAAGCTTTCTTT; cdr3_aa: CSGRDRVVTEAFF
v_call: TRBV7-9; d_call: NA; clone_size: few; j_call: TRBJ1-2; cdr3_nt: TGTGCCAGCAGCCCGACAGACCCGAATAACTATGGCTACACCTTC; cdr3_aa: CASSPTDPNNYGYTF
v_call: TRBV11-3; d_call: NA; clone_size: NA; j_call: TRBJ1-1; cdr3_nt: TGTGCCAGCAGCCCTGCAGGGGACGCTGAAGCTTTCTTT; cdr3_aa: CASSPAGDAEAFF
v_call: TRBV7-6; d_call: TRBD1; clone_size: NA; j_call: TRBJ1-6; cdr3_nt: TGTGCCAGCAGCCGGGGACAGGGGAGTAATTCACCCCTCCACTTT; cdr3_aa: CASSRGQGSNSPLHF
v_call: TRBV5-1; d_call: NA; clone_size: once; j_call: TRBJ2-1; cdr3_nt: TGCGCCAGCGCTGAGGCCAATGAGCAGTTCTTC; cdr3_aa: CASAEANEQFF
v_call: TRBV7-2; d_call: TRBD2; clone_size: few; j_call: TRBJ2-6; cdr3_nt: TGTGCCAGCAGCTTATTGCGGGGAGGGGCTGGGGCCAACGTCCTGACTTTC; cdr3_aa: CASSLLRGGAGANVLTF
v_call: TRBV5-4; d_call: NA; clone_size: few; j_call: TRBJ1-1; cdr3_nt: TGTGCCAGCAGCCCTACGGTCTCTGAAGCTTTCTTT; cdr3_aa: CASSPTVSEAFF
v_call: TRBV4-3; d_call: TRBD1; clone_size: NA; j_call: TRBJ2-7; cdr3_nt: TGCGCCAGCAGCCAAGGGACAGGGCCCTCTTACGAGCAGTACTTC; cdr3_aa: CASSQGTGPSYEQYF
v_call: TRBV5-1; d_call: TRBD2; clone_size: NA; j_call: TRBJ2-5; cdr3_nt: TGCGCCAGCAGCTCGTCCGGGACTAGTGAAGAGACCCAGTACTTC; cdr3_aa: CASSSSGTSEETQYF